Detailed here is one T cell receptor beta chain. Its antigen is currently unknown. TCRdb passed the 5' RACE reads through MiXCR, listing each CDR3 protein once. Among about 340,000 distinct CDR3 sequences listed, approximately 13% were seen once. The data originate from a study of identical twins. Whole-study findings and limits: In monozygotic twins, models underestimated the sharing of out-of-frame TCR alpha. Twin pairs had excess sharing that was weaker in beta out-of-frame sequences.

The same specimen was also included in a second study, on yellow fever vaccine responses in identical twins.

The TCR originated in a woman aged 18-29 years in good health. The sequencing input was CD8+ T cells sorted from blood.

The CDR3, as DNA: TGCGCCAGCGTGATGACGGGACAGAACACAGATACGCAGTATTTT. It encodes CASVMTGQNTDTQYF. The rearrangement joins TRBV10-2 to TRBJ2-3; TRBD1 aligns across 7 bases. Germline assignment: CDR1 WSHSY and CDR2 SAAADI. V shed 8 bases and J 2 bases; nucleotides not matched to a gene: 10. This CDR3 contains 15 residues.